This TCR beta chain was recovered during a study of regulatory T cells in long-lasting Graves disease. Across the whole study: Over-5-year antithyroid drug use with positive TSH receptor antibodies defined persistent Graves' disease in the study.

This clonotype was found many times. Its matching antigen is unknown. Arm-PCR of CDR3 regions with iRepertoire HTBI primers generated TCR beta libraries. TCRdb analysed the multiplex PCR reads with MiXCR anew, one entry per CDR3 protein. Of 420,000 or so distinct CDR3 sequences in the sample, roughly a quarter were seen once. Study-wide points: Persistent disease exhibited a predilection for TRBV28, TRBJ1-2 and TRBJ2-5. Persistent Graves' patients showed reduced TCR diversity versus newly diagnosed patients.

Time point reported: persistent/refractory GD, antithyroid drugs over 5 years with positive TRAb. There was RNA extracted from PBMCs, and the TCR library was made from it. The CDR3 sequence is 13 residues long. Trimming cost V 4 bases and J 1 base, with 8 bases left between them. CDR1 is SEHNR, CDR2 FQNEAQ, per germline (reference sequence). The clonotype was recovered from a female donor with Graves disease. Sequenced material: peripheral blood mononuclear cells (PBMCs), taken when the disease was refractory, from a patient treated with antithyroid drugs. The rearrangement uses TRBV7-9 and TRBJ2-7; D might be TRBD1 (6 bases). The CDR3, as DNA: TGTGCCAGCAGCTCAGACAGGTCCTACGAGCAGTACTTC. This codes for CASSSDRSYEQYF.